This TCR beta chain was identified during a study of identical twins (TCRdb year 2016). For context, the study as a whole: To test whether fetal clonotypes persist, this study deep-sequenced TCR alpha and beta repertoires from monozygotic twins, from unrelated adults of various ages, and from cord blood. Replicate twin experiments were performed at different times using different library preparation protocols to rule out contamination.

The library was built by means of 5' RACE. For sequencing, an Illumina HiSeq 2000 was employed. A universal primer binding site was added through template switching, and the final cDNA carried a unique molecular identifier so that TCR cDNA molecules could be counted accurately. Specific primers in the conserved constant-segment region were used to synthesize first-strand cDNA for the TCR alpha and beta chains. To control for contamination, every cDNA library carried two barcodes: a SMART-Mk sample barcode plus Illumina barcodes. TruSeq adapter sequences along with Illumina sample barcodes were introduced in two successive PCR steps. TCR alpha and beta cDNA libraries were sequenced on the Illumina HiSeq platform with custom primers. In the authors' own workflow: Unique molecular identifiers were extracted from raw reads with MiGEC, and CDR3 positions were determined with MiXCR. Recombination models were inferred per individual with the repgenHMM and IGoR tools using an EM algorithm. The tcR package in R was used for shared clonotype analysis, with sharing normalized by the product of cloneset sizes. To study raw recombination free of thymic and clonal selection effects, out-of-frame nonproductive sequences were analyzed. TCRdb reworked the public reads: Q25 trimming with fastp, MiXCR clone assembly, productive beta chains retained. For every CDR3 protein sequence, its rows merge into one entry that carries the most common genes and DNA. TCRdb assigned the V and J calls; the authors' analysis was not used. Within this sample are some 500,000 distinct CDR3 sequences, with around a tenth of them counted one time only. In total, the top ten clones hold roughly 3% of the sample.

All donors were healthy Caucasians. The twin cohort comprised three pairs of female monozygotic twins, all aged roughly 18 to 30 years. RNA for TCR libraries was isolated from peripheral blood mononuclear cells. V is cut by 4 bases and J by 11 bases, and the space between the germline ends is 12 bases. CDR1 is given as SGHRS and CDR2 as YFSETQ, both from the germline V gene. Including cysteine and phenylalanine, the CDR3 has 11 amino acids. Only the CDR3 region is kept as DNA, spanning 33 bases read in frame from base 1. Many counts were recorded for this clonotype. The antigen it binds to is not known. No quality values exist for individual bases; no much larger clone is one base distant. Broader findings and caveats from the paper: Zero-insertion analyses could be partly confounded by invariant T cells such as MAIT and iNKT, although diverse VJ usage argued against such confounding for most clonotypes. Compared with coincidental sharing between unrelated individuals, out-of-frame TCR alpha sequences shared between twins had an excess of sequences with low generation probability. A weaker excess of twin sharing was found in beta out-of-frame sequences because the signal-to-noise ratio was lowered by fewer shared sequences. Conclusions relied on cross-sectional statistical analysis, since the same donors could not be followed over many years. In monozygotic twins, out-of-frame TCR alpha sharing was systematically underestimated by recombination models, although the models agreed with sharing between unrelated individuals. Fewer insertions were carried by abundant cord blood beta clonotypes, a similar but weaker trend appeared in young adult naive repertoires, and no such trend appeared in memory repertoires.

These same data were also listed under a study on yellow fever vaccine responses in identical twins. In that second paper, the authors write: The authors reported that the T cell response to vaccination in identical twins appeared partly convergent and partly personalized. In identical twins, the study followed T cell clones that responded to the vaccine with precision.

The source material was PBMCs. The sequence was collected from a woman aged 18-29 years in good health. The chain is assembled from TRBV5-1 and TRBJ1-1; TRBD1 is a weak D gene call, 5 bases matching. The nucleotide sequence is TGCGCCAGCAGCGGCGAGGGACGGGCTTTCTTT. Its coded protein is CASSGEGRAFF.